The clone carrying this TCR beta chain was counted a few times. Each CDR3 protein gets one entry after TCRdb re-called the RT-PCR reads with MiXCR. The sample consists of about 680,000 distinct CDR3 sequences, more than 13% of them appearing once. CDR1 is SGDLS, CDR2 YYNGEE, per germline. This CDR3 region has 14 residues. V was pared by 1 base and J by 7 bases, with 11 bases between. The sample taken for sequencing was memory CD4+ T cells from blood. The receptor's source is a female donor in good health, serving as a healthy control. V is TRBV9 and J is TRBJ1-4; D gene uncertain. The chain's CDR3 is CASSVTAPGEKLFF. The CDR3 DNA reads as TGTGCCAGCAGCGTAACGGCCCCGGGTGAAAAACTGTTTTTT.